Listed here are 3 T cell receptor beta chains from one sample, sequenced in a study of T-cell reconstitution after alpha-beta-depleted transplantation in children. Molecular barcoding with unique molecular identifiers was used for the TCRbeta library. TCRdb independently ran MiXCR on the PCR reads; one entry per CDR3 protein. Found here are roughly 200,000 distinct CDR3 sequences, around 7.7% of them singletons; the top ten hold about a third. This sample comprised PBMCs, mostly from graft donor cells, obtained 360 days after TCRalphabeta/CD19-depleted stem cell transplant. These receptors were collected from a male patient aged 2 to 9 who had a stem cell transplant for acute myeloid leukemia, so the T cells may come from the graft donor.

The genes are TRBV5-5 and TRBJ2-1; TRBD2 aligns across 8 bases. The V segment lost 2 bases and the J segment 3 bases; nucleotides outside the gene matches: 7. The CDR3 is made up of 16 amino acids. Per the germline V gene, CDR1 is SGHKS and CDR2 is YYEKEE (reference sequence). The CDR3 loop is CASSFGAGVYYNEQFF. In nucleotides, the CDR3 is TGTGCCAGCAGCTTCGGAGCGGGAGTGTACTACAATGAGCAGTTCTTC.

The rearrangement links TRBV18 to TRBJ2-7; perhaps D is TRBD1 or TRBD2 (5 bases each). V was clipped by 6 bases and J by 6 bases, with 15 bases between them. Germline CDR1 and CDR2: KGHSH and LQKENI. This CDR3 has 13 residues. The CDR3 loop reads CASSRQTGFEQYV. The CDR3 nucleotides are TGTGCCAGCTCGCGACAGACGGGGTTCGAGCAGTACGTC.

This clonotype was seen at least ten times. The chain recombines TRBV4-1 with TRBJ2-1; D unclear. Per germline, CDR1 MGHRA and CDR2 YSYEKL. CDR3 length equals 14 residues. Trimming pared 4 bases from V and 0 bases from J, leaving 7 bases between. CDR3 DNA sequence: TGCGCCAGCAGCCCCAGGAGCTCCTACAATGAGCAGTTCTTC. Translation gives CASSPRSSYNEQFF.